This T cell receptor beta chain derives from a study of T cells in Graves' hyperthyroidism and ophthalmopathy. General study findings and limits: Most clonotypes expanded in the thyroid (above 0.001) were also present in blood. Ophthalmopathy prediction by the model preceded onset by a median about 6 months.

Germline trimming cut 3 bases from V and 2 bases from J; bases unmatched to any gene: 4. In germline, CDR1 is SGHRS, CDR2 YFSETQ. This CDR3 has 15 amino acids. Amplification targeted TCR beta CDR3 regions from RNA transcripts. HTBI primers were used for first-round RT-PCR of the TCR CDR3. TCRdb re-called the multiplex PCR reads through MiXCR, storing one row per CDR3 protein. The sample has about 350,000 distinct CDR3 sequences; 18% are singletons. This clonotype has a handful of counts. Its specificity is unknown. Under 3 months was the duration of disease in ophthalmopathy patients, who also had a Clinical Activity Score of at least 3 and a NOSPECS grade of at least 4.

This chain joins TRBV5-1 and TRBJ2-2, with 7 positions matching TRBD2. This receptor was obtained from a woman in her forties with Graves' ophthalmopathy. Input material: blood. This CDR3 reads CASSSERENTGELFF. As DNA, the CDR3 is TGCGCCAGCAGCTCCGAGCGGGAAAACACCGGGGAGCTGTTTTTT. The full variable domain, with the rest looked up from reference TRBV5-1 and TRBJ2-2, is KAGVTQTPRYLIKTRGQQVTLSCSPISGHRSVSWYQQTPGQGLQFLFEYFSETQRNKGNFPGRFSGRQFSNSRSEMNVSTLELGDSALYLCASSSERENTGELFFGEGSRLTVL.